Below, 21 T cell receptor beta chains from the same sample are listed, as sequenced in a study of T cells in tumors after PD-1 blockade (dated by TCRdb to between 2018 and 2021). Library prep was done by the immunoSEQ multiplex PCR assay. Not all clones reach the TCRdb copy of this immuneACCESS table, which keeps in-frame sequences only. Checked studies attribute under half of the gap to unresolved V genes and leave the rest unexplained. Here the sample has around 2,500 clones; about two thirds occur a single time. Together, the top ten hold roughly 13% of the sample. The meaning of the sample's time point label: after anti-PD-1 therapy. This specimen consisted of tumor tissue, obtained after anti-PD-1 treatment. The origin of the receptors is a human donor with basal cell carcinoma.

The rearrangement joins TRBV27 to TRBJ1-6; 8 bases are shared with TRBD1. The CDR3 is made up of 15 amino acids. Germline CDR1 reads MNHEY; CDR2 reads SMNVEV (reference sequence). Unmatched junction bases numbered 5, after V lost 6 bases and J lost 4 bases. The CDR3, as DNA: TGTGCCAGCAGAACAGGGGGATTTTATAATTCACCCCTCCACTTT. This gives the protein CASRTGGFYNSPLHF.

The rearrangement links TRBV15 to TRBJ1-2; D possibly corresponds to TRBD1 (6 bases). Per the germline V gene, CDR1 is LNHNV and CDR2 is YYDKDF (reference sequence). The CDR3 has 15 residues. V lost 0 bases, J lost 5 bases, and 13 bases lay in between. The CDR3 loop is CATSREGRGRYGYTF. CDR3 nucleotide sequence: TGTGCCACCAGCAGAGAAGGACGGGGGCGGTATGGCTACACCTTC.

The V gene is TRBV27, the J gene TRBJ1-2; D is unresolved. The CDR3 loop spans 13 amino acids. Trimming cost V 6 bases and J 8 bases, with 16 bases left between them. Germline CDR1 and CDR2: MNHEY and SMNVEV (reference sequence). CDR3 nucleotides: TGTGCCAGCAGCCCCGGGTCCCTCGGAGGCTACACCTTC. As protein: CASSPGSLGGYTF.

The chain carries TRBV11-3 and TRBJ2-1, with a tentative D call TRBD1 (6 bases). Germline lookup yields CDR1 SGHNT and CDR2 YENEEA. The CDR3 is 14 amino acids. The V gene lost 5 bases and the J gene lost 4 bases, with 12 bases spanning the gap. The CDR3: CASSPQGQYNEQFF. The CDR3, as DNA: TGTGCCAGCAGCCCGCAAGGACAGTACAATGAGCAGTTCTTC.

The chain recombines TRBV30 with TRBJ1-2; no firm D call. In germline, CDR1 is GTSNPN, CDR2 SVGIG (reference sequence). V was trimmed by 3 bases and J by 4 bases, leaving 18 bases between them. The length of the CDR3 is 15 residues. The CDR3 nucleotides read TGTGCCTGGAGGACCGGCGGCGGCATCGGCTATGGCTACACCTTC. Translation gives CAWRTGGGIGYGYTF.

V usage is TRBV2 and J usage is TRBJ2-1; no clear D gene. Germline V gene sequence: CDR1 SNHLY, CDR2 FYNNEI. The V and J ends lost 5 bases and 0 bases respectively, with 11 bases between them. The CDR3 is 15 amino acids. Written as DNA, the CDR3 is TGTGCCAGCAGTAGTGGCTCCCCCTCCTACAATGAGCAGTTCTTC. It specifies CASSSGSPSYNEQFF.

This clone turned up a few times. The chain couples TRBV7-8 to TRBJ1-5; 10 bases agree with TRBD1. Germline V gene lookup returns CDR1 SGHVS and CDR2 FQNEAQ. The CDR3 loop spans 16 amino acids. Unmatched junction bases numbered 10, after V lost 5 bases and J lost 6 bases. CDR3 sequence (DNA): TGTGCCAGCAGCACACTGGACAGGGGGGTGGGTCAGCCCCAGCATTTT. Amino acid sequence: CASSTLDRGVGQPQHF.

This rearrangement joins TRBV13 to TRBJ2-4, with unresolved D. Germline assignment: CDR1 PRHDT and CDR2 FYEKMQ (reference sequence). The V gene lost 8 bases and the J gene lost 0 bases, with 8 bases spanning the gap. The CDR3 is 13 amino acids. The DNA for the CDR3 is TGTGCCAGCTCTAGGCTAGCCAAAAACATTCAGTACTTC. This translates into CASSRLAKNIQYF.

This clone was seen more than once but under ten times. CDR3 in DNA: TGTGCCAGCAGCTTAGGCAGGGGAGGCAATCAGCCCCAGCATTTT. Amino acid sequence: CASSLGRGGNQPQHF. V usage is TRBV7-2 and J usage is TRBJ1-5; perhaps TRBD1 as D (6 bases). The CDR3 runs 15 residues. Germline V gene data show CDR1 as SGHTA and CDR2 as FQGNSA. V gave up 1 base and J gave up 2 bases, with 9 bases separating them.

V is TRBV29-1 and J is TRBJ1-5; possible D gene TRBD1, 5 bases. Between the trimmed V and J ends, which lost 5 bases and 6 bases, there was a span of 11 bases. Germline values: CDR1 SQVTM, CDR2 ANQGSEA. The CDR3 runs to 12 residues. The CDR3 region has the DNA TGCAGCGTTATGCAGGGTAGTCAGCCCCAGCATTTT. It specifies CSVMQGSQPQHF.

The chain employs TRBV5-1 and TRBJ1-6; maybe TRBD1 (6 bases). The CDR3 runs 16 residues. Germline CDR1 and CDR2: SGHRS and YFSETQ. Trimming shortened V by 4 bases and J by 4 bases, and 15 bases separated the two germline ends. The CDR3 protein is CASSVATGRYNSPLHF. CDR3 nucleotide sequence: TGCGCCAGCAGCGTTGCAACAGGGAGGTATAATTCACCCCTCCACTTT. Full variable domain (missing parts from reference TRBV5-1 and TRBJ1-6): KAGVTQTPRYLIKTRGQQVTLSCSPISGHRSVSWYQQTPGQGLQFLFEYFSETQRNKGNFPGRFSGRQFSNSRSEMNVSTLELGDSALYLCASSVATGRYNSPLHFGNGTRLTVT.

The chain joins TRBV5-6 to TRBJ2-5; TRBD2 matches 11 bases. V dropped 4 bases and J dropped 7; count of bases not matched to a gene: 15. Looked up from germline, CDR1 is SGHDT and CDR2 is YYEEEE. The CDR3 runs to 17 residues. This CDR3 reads CASSATSGGRIGGTQYF. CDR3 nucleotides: TGTGCCAGCAGCGCTACTAGCGGGGGCCGAATCGGGGGGACCCAGTACTTC.

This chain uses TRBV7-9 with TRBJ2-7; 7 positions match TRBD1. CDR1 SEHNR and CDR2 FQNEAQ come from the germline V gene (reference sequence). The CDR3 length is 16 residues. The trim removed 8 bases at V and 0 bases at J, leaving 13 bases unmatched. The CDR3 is CASGEGRQGSSYEQYF. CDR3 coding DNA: TGTGCCAGCGGAGAAGGTCGACAGGGCTCCTCCTACGAGCAGTACTTC.

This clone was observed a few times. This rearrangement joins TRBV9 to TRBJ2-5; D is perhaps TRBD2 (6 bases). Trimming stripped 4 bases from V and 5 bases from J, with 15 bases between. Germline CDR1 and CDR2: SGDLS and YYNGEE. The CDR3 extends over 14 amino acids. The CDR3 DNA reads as TGTGCCAGCAGCCCCCCGGATGGAGGGGAGACCCAGTACTTC. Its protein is CASSPPDGGETQYF.

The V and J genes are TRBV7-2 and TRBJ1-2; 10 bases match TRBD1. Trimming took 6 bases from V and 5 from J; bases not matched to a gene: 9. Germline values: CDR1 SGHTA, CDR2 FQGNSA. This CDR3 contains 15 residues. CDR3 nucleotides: TGTGCCAGCAGACAAGACAGGGGGCTTTTTTATGGCTACACCTTC. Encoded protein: CASRQDRGLFYGYTF. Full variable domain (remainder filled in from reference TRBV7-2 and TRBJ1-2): GAGVSQSPSNKVTEKGKDVELRCDPISGHTALYWYRQSLGQGLEFLIYFQGNSAPDKSGLPSDRFSAERTGGSVSTLTIQRTQQEDSAVYLCASRQDRGLFYGYTFGSGTRLTVV.

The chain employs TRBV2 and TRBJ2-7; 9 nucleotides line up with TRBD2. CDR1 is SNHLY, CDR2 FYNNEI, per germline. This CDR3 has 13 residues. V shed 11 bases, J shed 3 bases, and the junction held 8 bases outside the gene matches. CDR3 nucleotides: TGTGCCGGTTCTAGCGGGGCCGACTACGAGCAGTACTTC. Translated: CAGSSGADYEQYF.

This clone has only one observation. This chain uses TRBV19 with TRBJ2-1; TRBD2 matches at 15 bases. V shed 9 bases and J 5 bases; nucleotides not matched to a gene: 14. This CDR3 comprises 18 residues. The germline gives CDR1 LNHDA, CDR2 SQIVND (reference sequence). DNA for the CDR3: TGTGCCAGCGCCGGGACTAGCGGGAGGAAAGGTGGCCACAATGAGCAGTTCTTC. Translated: CASAGTSGRKGGHNEQFF.

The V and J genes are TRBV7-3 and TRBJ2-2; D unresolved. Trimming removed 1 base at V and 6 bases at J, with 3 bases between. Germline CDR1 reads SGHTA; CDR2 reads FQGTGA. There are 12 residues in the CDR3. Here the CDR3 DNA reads TGTGCCAGCAGCTTAATGTCCGGGGAGCTGTTTTTT. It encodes CASSLMSGELFF. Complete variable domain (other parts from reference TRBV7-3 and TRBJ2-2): GAGVSQTPSNKVTEKGKYVELRCDPISGHTALYWYRQSLGQGPEFLIYFQGTGAADDSGLPNDRFFAVRPEGSVSTLKIQRTERGDSAVYLCASSLMSGELFFGEGSRLTVL.

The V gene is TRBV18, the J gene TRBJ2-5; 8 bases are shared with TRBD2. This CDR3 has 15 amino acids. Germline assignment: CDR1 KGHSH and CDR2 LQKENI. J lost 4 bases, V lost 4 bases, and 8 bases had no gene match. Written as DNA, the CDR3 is TGTGCCAGCTCACGCCAAGGGACTAGTAGAGAGACCCAGTACTTC. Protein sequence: CASSRQGTSRETQYF.

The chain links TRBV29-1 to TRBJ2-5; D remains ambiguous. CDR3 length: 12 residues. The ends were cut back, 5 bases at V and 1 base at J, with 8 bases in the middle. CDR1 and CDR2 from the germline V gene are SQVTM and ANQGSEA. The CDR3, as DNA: TGCAGCGTTTCCTTTGCCCAAGAGACCCAGTACTTC. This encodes CSVSFAQETQYF.

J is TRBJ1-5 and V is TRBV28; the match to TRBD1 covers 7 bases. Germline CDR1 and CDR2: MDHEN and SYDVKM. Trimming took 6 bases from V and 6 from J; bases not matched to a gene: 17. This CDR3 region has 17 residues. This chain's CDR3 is CASSRTTGRVLSQPQHF. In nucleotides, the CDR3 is TGTGCCAGCAGCCGGACGACAGGGCGGGTTCTTAGTCAGCCCCAGCATTTT.